These 30 T cell receptor beta chains share one sample of origin, sequenced in a study of shared clonotypes between healthy human individuals. Profiled with immunoSEQ multiplex PCR; TCRdb holds only in-frame clones, not every one. The sample includes about 2.3 million clones, 93% of them seen just once. The sequenced sample was naive CD4+ T cells from PBMCs. The subset: CD45RA+ positively selected. These TCRs come from a man aged 18-30 years in good health. Some clones in this sample may be carry-over from other donors' samples.

The chain uses TRBV7-3 and TRBJ2-2, with 8 bases identical to TRBD2. J was trimmed by 0 bases and V by 6 bases; bases with no gene match: 6. Germline loops: CDR1 SGHTA, CDR2 FQGTGA. CDR3 length: 16 amino acids. For the CDR3, the DNA is TGTGCCAGCAGGCGGGGTAGCGGGGCGAACACCGGGGAGCTGTTTTTT. It is translated as CASRRGSGANTGELFF.

The chain carries TRBV6-1 and TRBJ2-1; D might be TRBD2 (6 bases). In germline, CDR1 is MNHNS, CDR2 SASEGT. The CDR3 extends over 16 amino acids. V lost 4 bases and J 4 bases, leaving 17 bases between the germline ends. The CDR3 here is CASSGSLADLYNEQFF. The CDR3 DNA is TGTGCCAGCAGTGGCTCTTTAGCGGACCTATACAATGAGCAGTTCTTC.

The V and J genes are TRBV5-1 and TRBJ2-7; D is possibly TRBD1 or TRBD2 (8 bases each). This CDR3 comprises 15 residues. CDR1 and CDR2 from the germline V gene are SGHRS and YFSETQ. Trimming shortened V by 3 bases and J by 3 bases, and 16 bases separated the two germline ends. CDR3 nucleotide sequence: TGCGCCAGCAGCTCTAATAGCGGGACAGGCTACGAGCAGTACTTC. As protein: CASSSNSGTGYEQYF.

The V call is TRBV5-4, the J call TRBJ2-2; D gene ambiguous. There are 12 residues in the CDR3. Germline values: CDR1 SGHNT, CDR2 YYREEE (reference sequence). Trimming took off 7 bases at V and 3 bases at J, with 7 bases between the two ends. CDR3 protein: CASAQDTGELFF. CDR3 DNA: TGTGCCAGCGCGCAGGACACCGGGGAGCTGTTTTTT.

The V and J genes are TRBV5-1 and TRBJ1-5; D might be TRBD1 (5 bases). Trimming removed 0 bases from V and 9 bases from J, with 7 bases in between. This CDR3 region has 12 residues. CDR1 and CDR2 (germline): SGHRS, YFSETQ. The chain's CDR3 is CASSLDGGPQHF. The CDR3 DNA sequence: TGCGCCAGCAGCTTGGACGGGGGGCCCCAGCATTTT. Based on the CDR3 plus reference TRBV5-1 and TRBJ1-5, the full variable domain is KAGVTQTPRYLIKTRGQQVTLSCSPISGHRSVSWYQQTPGQGLQFLFEYFSETQRNKGNFPGRFSGRQFSNSRSEMNVSTLELGDSALYLCASSLDGGPQHFGDGTRLSIL.

The chain combines TRBV18 with TRBJ2-3; 7 bases agree with TRBD1. Germline V gene lookup returns CDR1 KGHSH and CDR2 LQKENI. This CDR3 comprises 16 residues. The V segment lost 3 bases and the J segment 0 bases; nucleotides outside the gene matches: 6. CDR3 nucleotide sequence: TGTGCCAGCTCACCGGGGACAGCCTACAGCACAGATACGCAGTATTTT. As protein: CASSPGTAYSTDTQYF.

With respect to this clone: Additional DNA sequences in this sample encode the identical CDR3. This sequence joins TRBV5-1 and TRBJ2-3; tentative D call: TRBD2 (5 bases). Looked up from germline, CDR1 is SGHRS and CDR2 is YFSETQ. This CDR3 comprises 13 residues. The V end was cut by 2 bases, the J end by 3 bases, with 7 bases between. CDR3: CASSFEGTDTQYF. CDR3 in DNA: TGCGCCAGCAGCTTCGAGGGAACAGATACGCAGTATTTT.

CDR3 in amino acids: CSVGRGQGYEQYF. In DNA form, the CDR3 reads TGCAGCGTTGGGCGAGGGCAGGGCTACGAGCAGTACTTC. The rearrangement joins TRBV29-1 to TRBJ2-7; D may be TRBD1 or TRBD2 (5 bases each). CDR1 is SQVTM and CDR2 is ANQGSEA in the germline V gene. The CDR3 runs 13 residues. The V gene lost 4 bases and the J gene lost 3 bases, with 13 bases spanning the gap.

Only a few counts were recorded for this clone. This chain connects TRBV9 to TRBJ1-4; D is uncertain. Per germline, CDR1 SGDLS and CDR2 YYNGEE. This CDR3 has 13 amino acids. Trimming left V 3 bases short and J 4 bases short, with 7 bases between. CDR3: CASSEGRNEKLFF. The CDR3 DNA sequence: TGTGCCAGCAGCGAAGGCCGTAATGAAAAACTGTTTTTT.

The CDR3 coding sequence is TGTGCCAGCAGTGAAGCCACCGAGGGGACTGGAAACACCATATATTTT. It translates to CASSEATEGTGNTIYF. The chain recombines TRBV6-1 with TRBJ1-3, with D maybe TRBD1 (5 bases). CDR3 size: 16 residues. V was clipped by 0 bases and J by 2 bases, with 11 bases between them. Germline V gene data show CDR1 as MNHNS and CDR2 as SASEGT.

The chain combines TRBV11-2 with TRBJ1-2; tentative D call: TRBD1 (5 bases). This CDR3 is built from 16 residues. The germline gives CDR1 SGHAT, CDR2 FQNNGV. With 4 bases removed from V and 5 bases from J, the gap between germline ends came to 20 bases. For the CDR3, the DNA is TGTGCCAGCAGCTCCGGCACAGGACCGAGGGGATATGGCTACACCTTC. Its translation is CASSSGTGPRGYGYTF.

V gene TRBV4-1 combines with J gene TRBJ1-2, with TRBD1 identical over 7 bases. This CDR3 is 14 amino acids long. Trimming at V came to 4 bases and at J to 8 bases, leaving 10 bases not matched to a gene. Germline lookup yields CDR1 MGHRA and CDR2 YSYEKL. CDR3 bases: TGCGCCAGCAGCCCAGAAAGGACAGGATGGGGCTACACCTTC. Protein sequence: CASSPERTGWGYTF.

The chain has TRBV30 and TRBJ2-7; 7 bases fit TRBD1. This CDR3 has 11 residues. V trimming: 4 bases; J trimming: 3 bases; junction bases outside the gene matches: 0. Germline V gives CDR1 GTSNPN, CDR2 SVGIG (reference sequence). The chain's CDR3 is CAWNRGYEQYF. The CDR3 nucleotides are TGTGCCTGGAACAGGGGCTACGAGCAGTACTTC.

The V gene is TRBV4-2, the J gene TRBJ1-6; D perhaps matches TRBD1 (5 bases). Deletions cut 0 bases from V and 9 bases from J, with 15 bases between. The CDR3 sequence is 16 residues long. Germline-derived CDR1 and CDR2 are LGHNA and YNFKEQ. The CDR3 here is CASSQDLGPRVSPLHF. CDR3 coding DNA: TGTGCCAGCAGCCAAGATCTGGGGCCGCGGGTTTCACCCCTCCACTTT.

V gene TRBV6-5 combines with J gene TRBJ2-3; 7 positions agree with TRBD1. Germline-derived CDR1 and CDR2 are MNHEY and SVGAGI. Unmatched junction bases numbered 8, after V lost 4 bases and J lost 10 bases. The CDR3 is 13 amino acids. For the CDR3, the DNA is TGTGCCAGCAGTTTAACAGGGGTCCCTGCGCAGTATTTT. Translated, it gives CASSLTGVPAQYF.

The rearrangement joins TRBV7-9 to TRBJ2-1, with TRBD2 matching 11 bases. The junction had 16 bases not matched to a gene; V was cut back by 2 bases and J by 10 bases. CDR1 is SEHNR and CDR2 is FQNEAQ in the germline V gene (reference sequence). This CDR3 region has 18 residues. The CDR3 nucleotides read TGTGCCAGCAGCTTATTGGGTCGGCTAGCGGGAGGCTTTGGCGAGCAGTTCTTC. This codes for CASSLLGRLAGGFGEQFF.

The chain carries TRBV14 and TRBJ2-3; weak D call: TRBD1 (5 bases). V was cut by 5 bases and J by 6 bases, with 15 bases left in between. This CDR3 has 14 amino acids. From germline, CDR1 is SGHDN and CDR2 FVKESK. The DNA for the CDR3 is TGTGCCAGCAGCTGGCGGACGACAGCGGATACGCAGTATTTT. Residues: CASSWRTTADTQYF. The whole variable domain, remainder taken from reference TRBV14 and TRBJ2-3, is EAGVTQFPSHSVIEKGQTVTLRCDPISGHDNLYWYRRVMGKEIKFLLHFVKESKQDESGMPNNRFLAERTGGTYSTLKVQPAELEDSGVYFCASSWRTTADTQYFGPGTRLTVL.

This clone turned up a few times. The chain carries TRBV11-2 and TRBJ1-1; no firm D call. Trimming cost V 5 bases and J 2 bases, with 9 bases left between them. Germline CDR1 SGHAT, CDR2 FQNNGV. The CDR3 has 13 residues. CDR3 amino acids: CASSAVRNTEAFF. DNA for the CDR3: TGTGCCAGCAGCGCCGTCAGAAACACTGAAGCTTTCTTT.

Worth noting for this clone: The CDR3 end shows no conserved phenylalanine or tryptophan, and so a read error is likely. No DNA is shown, since the ends of the CDR3 on it are uncertain; the CDR3 is the one TCRdb lists. J is TRBJ2-3 and V is TRBV4-2; the table's D gene call, TRBD1, was not cross checked with the DNA. CDR1 LGHNA and CDR2 YNFKEQ come from the germline V gene. The CDR3 spans 10 amino acids, including both terminal residues. The CDR3 sequence: CASSQDFRRK.

V gene TRBV19 combines with J gene TRBJ2-5; 8 bases are shared with TRBD1. CDR3 length: 16 residues. The J segment lost 2 bases and the V segment lost 3 bases, leaving 8 bases of the junction unmatched. Per germline, CDR1 LNHDA and CDR2 SQIVND (reference sequence). CDR3 sequence: CASSMVTGVAQETQYF. For the CDR3, the DNA is TGTGCCAGTAGTATGGTGACAGGGGTTGCGCAAGAGACCCAGTACTTC.

The chain combines TRBV28 with TRBJ2-7; 8 bases agree with TRBD1. Germline V gene data show CDR1 as MDHEN and CDR2 as SYDVKM. The CDR3 runs to 18 residues. J was trimmed by 4 bases and V by 2 bases; bases with no gene match: 16. This CDR3 reads CASSLQGASDHIPYEQYF. The CDR3 DNA follows: TGTGCCAGCAGTTTACAGGGGGCGTCCGACCATATCCCATACGAGCAGTACTTC. Supplemented by reference TRBV28 and TRBJ2-7, the full variable domain reads DVKVTQSSRYLVKRTGEKVFLECVQDMDHENMFWYRQDPGLGLRLIYFSYDVKMKEKGDIPEGYSVSREKKERFSLILESASTNQTSMYLCASSLQGASDHIPYEQYFGPGTRLTVT.

This clone was detected only once. The V and J genes are TRBV29-1 and TRBJ2-5, with 9 nucleotides matching TRBD1. Trimming removed 7 bases from V and 6 bases from J; junction bases left unmatched: 12. The CDR3 sequence is 14 residues long. The germline CDR1 and CDR2 sequences are SQVTM and ANQGSEA. The CDR3 region is CSGRRTGAVKTQYF. The CDR3 DNA follows: TGCAGCGGACGCCGGACAGGGGCGGTTAAGACCCAGTACTTC.

The chain recombines TRBV6-6 with TRBJ2-7; no reliable D call. CDR1 MNHNY and CDR2 SVGAGI come from the germline V gene (reference sequence). V was shortened by 2 bases and J by 6 bases, with 14 bases between the two germline ends. The CDR3 length is 14 residues. CDR3 coding DNA: TGTGCCAGCAGTTACCGGCAGGCTGGGGTCGAGCAGTACTTC. Translated, it gives CASSYRQAGVEQYF.

This chain joins TRBV5-1 and TRBJ2-7; tentatively, D is TRBD1 (5 bases). The CDR3 sequence is 13 residues long. V shed 3 bases and J shed 5 bases, with 12 bases lying between them. Germline V gene lookup returns CDR1 SGHRS and CDR2 YFSETQ. The CDR3 DNA follows: TGCGCCAGCAGCTACGGACAATATGACGAGCAGTACTTC. Encoded protein: CASSYGQYDEQYF. The variable domain in full, with the rest retrieved from reference TRBV5-1 and TRBJ2-7, is KAGVTQTPRYLIKTRGQQVTLSCSPISGHRSVSWYQQTPGQGLQFLFEYFSETQRNKGNFPGRFSGRQFSNSRSEMNVSTLELGDSALYLCASSYGQYDEQYFGPGTRLTVT.

This CDR3 is CAAQGDRTEAFF. The CDR3 DNA reads TGTGCCGCGCAGGGAGATCGCACTGAAGCTTTCTTT. The gene calls are TRBV6-1 and TRBJ1-1, with a weak D call TRBD1 (5 bases). The CDR3 extends over 12 amino acids. V dropped 11 bases and J dropped 4 bases, with 14 bases sitting between them. Germline values: CDR1 MNHNS, CDR2 SASEGT.

The genes are TRBV5-4 and TRBJ2-3; D is unclear. Germline V gene sequence: CDR1 SGHNT, CDR2 YYREEE (reference sequence). The CDR3 consists of 13 residues. The V end was cut by 2 bases, the J end by 1 base, with 5 bases between. CDR3 protein: CASSLQRTDTQYF. In nucleotides, the CDR3 is TGTGCCAGCAGCTTACAGCGCACAGATACGCAGTATTTT.

This chain links TRBV11-1 with TRBJ2-3, with D possibly being TRBD2 (5 bases). This CDR3 has 15 amino acids. The ends were cut back, 5 bases at V and 8 bases at J, with 20 bases in the middle. The germline CDR1 and CDR2 sequences are SGHAT and FQDESV (reference sequence). This chain's CDR3 is CASSRGSGVAGTQYF. CDR3 DNA sequence: TGTGCCAGCAGCCGCGGGTCTGGTGTTGCGGGTACGCAGTATTTT.

J is TRBJ2-7 and V is TRBV11-2; 7 bases map to TRBD2. Per the germline V gene, CDR1 is SGHAT and CDR2 is FQNNGV. The CDR3 consists of 15 residues. V shed 5 bases, J shed 0 bases, and the junction held 7 bases outside the gene matches. CDR3 loop: CASSLREVLSYEQYF. In DNA, the CDR3 is TGTGCCAGCAGCCTCCGGGAGGTTCTCTCCTACGAGCAGTACTTC.

Remarks on this clone: This same CDR3 is encoded by further DNA sequences in the sample. The chain recombines TRBV29-1 with TRBJ1-1; TRBD1 matches at 8 bases. The V and J ends lost 6 bases and 4 bases, in that order; junction bases with no gene match: 7. Looked up from germline, CDR1 is SQVTM and CDR2 is ANQGSEA. The CDR3 is 13 amino acids. This CDR3 reads CSVDRGQGTEAFF. Written as DNA, the CDR3 is TGCAGCGTCGACAGGGGTCAAGGCACTGAAGCTTTCTTT.

This rearrangement joins TRBV7-9 to TRBJ1-2, with D perhaps matching TRBD1 (5 bases). Germline V gene lookup returns CDR1 SEHNR and CDR2 FQNEAQ (reference sequence). The CDR3 has 14 amino acids. Trimming pared 7 bases from V and 0 bases from J, leaving 12 bases between. In DNA form, the CDR3 reads TGTGCCAGCATCCCGGGGGGAGCTAACTATGGCTACACCTTC. Its protein product is CASIPGGANYGYTF.